The next 17 T cell receptor beta chains were all read from a single sample in a study of neoadjuvant anti-PD-1 for oral cavity cancer. Time point: after neoadjuvant nivolumab, at surgical resection. Only in-frame clones appear in the TCRdb table, and some are missing; sequencing was by immunoSEQ multiplex PCR. Among about 12,000 clones listed, around 71% were seen once. The sample consisted of PBMCs, taken after nivolumab (anti-PD-1) treatment. The receptor set was obtained from a person aged 35 to 85 with oral cavity squamous cell carcinoma.

The V call is TRBV7-2, the J call TRBJ2-1, with D tentatively TRBD2 (5 bases). V lost 3 bases, J lost 3 bases, and 12 bases lay in between. The germline V gene encodes CDR1 SGHTA and CDR2 FQGNSA. The CDR3 is 15 amino acids. The CDR3 region has the DNA TGTGCCAGCAGCTTGGTTCGGGAACTCTACAATGAGCAGTTCTTC. Translation gives CASSLVRELYNEQFF.

The chain recombines TRBV30 with TRBJ1-5; 7 nucleotides match TRBD1. V lost 3 bases, J lost 5 bases, and 7 bases stayed unmatched. The germline V gene encodes CDR1 GTSNPN and CDR2 SVGIG (reference sequence). This CDR3 has 14 residues. In DNA form, the CDR3 reads TGTGCCTGGAGCCGAAGGGGGCGGGATCAGCCCCAGCATTTT. Translation gives CAWSRRGRDQPQHF.

The table lists this clone with a few counts. The chain carries TRBV2 and TRBJ2-7; 9 bases are shared with TRBD1. The V and J ends lost 0 bases and 4 bases, in that order; junction bases with no gene match: 7. The CDR3 length is 16 residues. Per the germline V gene, CDR1 is SNHLY and CDR2 is FYNNEI. The CDR3, as DNA: TGTGCCAGCAGTGAAGCAAATTCCGGGACAGGGTACGAGCAGTACTTC. It is translated as CASSEANSGTGYEQYF. The entire variable domain, with the rest obtained from reference TRBV2 and TRBJ2-7, is as follows: EPEVTQTPSHQVTQMGQEVILRCVPISNHLYFYWYRQILGQKVEFLVSFYNNEISEKSEIFDDQFSVERPDGSNFTLKIRSTKLEDSAMYFCASSEANSGTGYEQYFGPGTRLTVT.

The chain recombines TRBV10-2 with TRBJ2-7; either TRBD1 or TRBD2 may fit D (6 bases each). The CDR3 loop spans 14 amino acids. Trimming pared 4 bases from V and 4 bases from J, leaving 14 bases between. The germline V gene has CDR1 WSHSY and CDR2 SAAADI. This CDR3 is CASSVGGPTYEQYF. CDR3 nucleotides: TGCGCCAGCAGTGTAGGGGGGCCCACATACGAGCAGTACTTC.

The chain employs TRBV11-2 and TRBJ2-5, with a weak D call TRBD1 (5 bases). The germline V and J ends were trimmed by 1 base and 0 bases, with 18 bases remaining between them. The CDR3 covers 18 residues. CDR1 SGHAT and CDR2 FQNNGV come from the germline V gene. CDR3 in DNA: TGTGCCAGCAGCTTAGGCACAGGTACCTGGGGCCACCAAGAGACCCAGTACTTC. Protein sequence: CASSLGTGTWGHQETQYF.

The chain uses TRBV14 and TRBJ1-2; the D gene is possibly TRBD1 (5 bases). The CDR3 is 13 amino acids. V gave up 2 bases and J gave up 4 bases, with 8 bases separating them. Germline loops: CDR1 SGHDN, CDR2 FVKESK. This CDR3 reads CASSQQGVYGYTF. DNA of the CDR3: TGTGCCAGCAGCCAACAGGGAGTCTATGGCTACACCTTC.

The chain links TRBV30 to TRBJ1-6; a possible D gene is TRBD1 (6 bases). V was clipped by 0 bases and J by 8 bases, with 11 bases between them. The germline CDR1 and CDR2 sequences are GTSNPN and SVGIG (reference sequence). CDR3 length: 14 amino acids. CDR3 sequence reads: CAWSVFGGHSPLHF. In nucleotides, the CDR3 is TGTGCCTGGAGTGTATTCGGGGGGCATTCACCCCTCCACTTT.

This sequence joins TRBV6-6 and TRBJ1-4; 8 bases are shared with TRBD1. Germline V gene data show CDR1 as MNHNY and CDR2 as SVGAGI (reference sequence). CDR3 length: 15 amino acids. The V gene end was trimmed by 5 bases and the J gene end by 7 bases; junction bases not matched to a gene: 9. The DNA for the CDR3 is TGTGCCAGCAGTGGACTACAGGGGGAGCGTGAAAAACTGTTTTTT. Translating gives CASSGLQGEREKLFF.

The V and J genes are TRBV19 and TRBJ2-7; 9 nucleotides match TRBD1. CDR1 is LNHDA and CDR2 is SQIVND in the germline V gene (reference sequence). The CDR3 loop spans 14 amino acids. J lost 6 bases, V lost 6 bases, and 9 bases had no gene match. The CDR3 DNA reads as TGTGCCAGTAGCTCGACAGGGGGTGGGCTCGAGCAGTACTTC. Its protein product is CASSSTGGGLEQYF.

The J gene is TRBJ2-5, the V gene TRBV5-1; no clear D. The V end was cut by 4 bases, the J end by 0 bases, with 7 bases between. Germline V gene lookup returns CDR1 SGHRS and CDR2 YFSETQ. The length of the CDR3 is 13 residues. In nucleotides, the CDR3 is TGCGCCAGCAGCATCGGGTACCAAGAGACCCAGTACTTC. Protein sequence: CASSIGYQETQYF.

V and J are TRBV5-6 and TRBJ1-3; D is unresolved. The CDR3 is 16 amino acids. The germline V and J ends were trimmed by 1 base and 0 bases, with 11 bases remaining between them. CDR1 is SGHDT and CDR2 is YYEEEE in the germline V gene. CDR3 bases: TGTGCCAGCAGCTTGAGGGCAGCCAGCTCTGGAAACACCATATATTTT. Protein product: CASSLRAASSGNTIYF.

The V and J genes are TRBV29-1 and TRBJ2-7, with D tentatively TRBD1 (6 bases). The germline gives CDR1 SQVTM, CDR2 ANQGSEA. V was pared by 4 bases and J by 2 bases, with 12 bases between. The CDR3 has 13 amino acids. CDR3 in DNA: TGCAGCGTTGTCAGAGGACAGACCTACGAGCAGTACTTC. Translation: CSVVRGQTYEQYF.

The DNA for the CDR3 is TGTGCCAGCAGCCCCAACCCGGGGGGAAACACCATATATTTT. Protein sequence: CASSPNPGGNTIYF. The chain joins TRBV5-4 to TRBJ1-3, with D unresolved. The CDR3 is 14 residues long. Between the trimmed V and J ends, which lost 4 bases and 4 bases, there was a span of 12 bases. Germline-derived CDR1 and CDR2 are SGHNT and YYREEE (reference sequence).

The V and J genes are TRBV27 and TRBJ2-1; 7 positions agree with TRBD1. Germline trimming cut 7 bases from V and 8 bases from J; bases unmatched to any gene: 2. There are 11 residues in the CDR3. Germline CDR1 reads MNHEY; CDR2 reads SMNVEV (reference sequence). The CDR3 sequence is CASKGGDEQFF. In nucleotides, the CDR3 is TGTGCCAGCAAAGGGGGCGATGAGCAGTTCTTC.

CDR3 coding DNA: TGTGCCAGCCGACAGACCCAGGATTCACCCCTCCACTTT. As protein: CASRQTQDSPLHF. The rearrangement links TRBV19 to TRBJ1-6; TRBD1 is a possible D gene (5 bases). This CDR3 has 13 residues. Between the trimmed V and J ends, which lost 9 bases and 8 bases, there was a span of 14 bases. Germline CDR1 and CDR2: LNHDA and SQIVND (reference sequence).

The genes are TRBV9 and TRBJ2-5; tentatively, D is TRBD1 (5 bases). This CDR3 comprises 13 residues. The V and J ends lost 6 bases and 5 bases respectively, with 14 bases between them. The germline CDR1 and CDR2 sequences are SGDLS and YYNGEE. CDR3 sequence: CASNPGYGETQYF. The CDR3 DNA is TGTGCCAGCAACCCAGGGTATGGGGAGACCCAGTACTTC. Full variable domain (rest looked up from reference TRBV9 and TRBJ2-5): DSGVTQTPKHLITATGQRVTLRCSPRSGDLSVYWYQQSLDQGLQFLIQYYNGEERAKGNILERFSAQQFPDLHSELNLSSLELGDSALYFCASNPGYGETQYFGPGTRLLVL.

This chain connects TRBV4-2 to TRBJ1-5; D might be TRBD1 (5 bases). This CDR3 contains 18 residues. Germline V gives CDR1 LGHNA, CDR2 YNFKEQ. V dropped 1 base and J dropped 5 bases, with 21 bases sitting between them. The CDR3 nucleotides are TGTGCCAGCAGCCAAGGCAAACGTCAGGACAAAAACTATCAGCCCCAGCATTTT. Translation gives CASSQGKRQDKNYQPQHF.